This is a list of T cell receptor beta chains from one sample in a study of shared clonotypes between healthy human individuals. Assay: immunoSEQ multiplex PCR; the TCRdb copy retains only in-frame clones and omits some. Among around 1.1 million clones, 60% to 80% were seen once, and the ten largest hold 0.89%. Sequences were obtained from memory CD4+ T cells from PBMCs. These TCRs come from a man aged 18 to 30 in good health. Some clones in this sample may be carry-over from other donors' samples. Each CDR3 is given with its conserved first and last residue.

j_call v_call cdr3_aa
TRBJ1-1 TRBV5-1 CATKLGVNTEAFF
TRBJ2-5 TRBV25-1 CASSERPETQYF
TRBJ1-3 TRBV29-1 CSAGQFGNTIYF
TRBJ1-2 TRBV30 CASNNKVGRTGPNYGYTF
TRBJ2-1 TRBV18 CASSPASFRSTMGEQFF
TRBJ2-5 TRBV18 CASSPQLGQETQYF
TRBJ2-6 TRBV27 CASRGTGANVLTF
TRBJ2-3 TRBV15 CATSSLGQGTDTQYF
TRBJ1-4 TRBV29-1 CSVKLAISTNEKLFF
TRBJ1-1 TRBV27 CASSLRQGANEAFF
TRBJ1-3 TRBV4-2 CASSQETASSGNTIYF
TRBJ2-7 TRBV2 CASSPQYGRSDEQYF
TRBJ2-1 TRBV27 CASSFQGGDEQFF
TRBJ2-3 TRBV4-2 CASQGRRGGTDTQYF
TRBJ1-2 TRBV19 CASSISGYGYTF
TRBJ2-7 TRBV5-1 CATREGGDISYEQYF
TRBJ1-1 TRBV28 CASRLRQGAEAFF
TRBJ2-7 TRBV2 CASGQGTYEQYF
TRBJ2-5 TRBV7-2 CASSFIPSETQYF
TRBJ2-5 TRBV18 CASSPTQETQYF
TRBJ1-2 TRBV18 CASSPGLDYGYTF
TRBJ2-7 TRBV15 CATSPGHYEQYF
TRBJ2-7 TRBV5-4 CASRADLAADEQYF
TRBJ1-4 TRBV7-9 CASSLPSEKLFF
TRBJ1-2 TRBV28 CASSLSPVRQGRTLGYTF
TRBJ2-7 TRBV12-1 CASRAGTSSHEQYF
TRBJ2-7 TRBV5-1 CASSLGGYEQYF
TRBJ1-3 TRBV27 CASSSGIGNTIYF
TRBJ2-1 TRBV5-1 CASTPRGNGEGGEQFF
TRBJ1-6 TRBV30 CASCPGGRTNSPLHF
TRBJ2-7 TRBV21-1 CASSKAGQGYVWQYF
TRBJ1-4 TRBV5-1 CASSLGTRNEKLFF
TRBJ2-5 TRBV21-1 CASSKVQLAGLQETQYF
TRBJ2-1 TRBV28 CASSPSPLSGRAEQFF
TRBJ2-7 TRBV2 CASSEAGVTYEQYF
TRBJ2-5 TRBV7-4 CASSFSVPSPETQYF
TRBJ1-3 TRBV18 CASSDRDSGNTIYF
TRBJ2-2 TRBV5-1 CASSPGTGGTGELFF
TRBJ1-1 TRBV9 CASSARLNRVGNTEAFF
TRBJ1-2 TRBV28 CASSRQGNYGYTF
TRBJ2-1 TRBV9 CASSGGQGKAQFF
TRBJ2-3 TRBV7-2 CASSLGVERGTDTQYF
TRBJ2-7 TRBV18 CASSPAGQGAYEQYF
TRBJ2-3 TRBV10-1 CASSVRRTSGTDTQYF
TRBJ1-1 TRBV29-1 CSVEGPGVNTEAFF
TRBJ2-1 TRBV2 CASRQGSNYNEQFF
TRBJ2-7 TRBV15 CATSRDPQGGEQYF
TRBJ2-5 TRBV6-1 CASSLGGPQETQYF
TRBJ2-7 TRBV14 CASSQDRLGRPSYEQYF
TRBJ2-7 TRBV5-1 CASSLGQGYDYEQYF
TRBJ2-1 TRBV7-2 CASSARTSGLNEQFF
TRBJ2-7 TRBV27 CASSQEGILRYEQYF
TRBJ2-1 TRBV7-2 CASSSTPTGGSEQFF
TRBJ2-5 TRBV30 CALAEQFRETQYF
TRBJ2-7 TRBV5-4 CASKSDEYSYEQYF
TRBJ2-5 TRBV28 CASRNSALTGGYGKTQYF
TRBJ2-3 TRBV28 CASSLGQDTDTQYF
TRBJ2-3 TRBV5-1 CASSSGLAGHTDTQYF
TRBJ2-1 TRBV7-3 CASSLNSASGRVEQFF
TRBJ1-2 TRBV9 CASSVEVQWGYGYTF